These 31 T cell receptor beta chains were sequenced from one sample in a study of T cells after yellow fever vaccination. MiXCR, run by TCRdb on the 5' RACE reads, gives a single entry per CDR3 protein. The sample shows more than 75,000 distinct CDR3 sequences, about 8.4% of them seen only once. The input for sequencing was CD8+ T cells not binding an NS4B(214-222) dextramer, sorted from PBMCs, taken more than 14 days after the first yellow fever vaccination. The receptors stem from a man between 18 and 29 years old who received the YFV17D yellow fever vaccine.

This clonotype was detected only a few times. The CDR3 DNA reads as TGTGCCAGCAGTCCCCGTTTAGGTAGCTCCGGGGCCAACGTCCTGACTTTC. The encoded protein is CASSPRLGSSGANVLTF. The chain links TRBV12-3 or TRBV12-4 to TRBJ2-6, with unresolved D. This CDR3 is 17 amino acids long. V lost 5 bases and J lost 4, with 18 bases in between.

This clonotype has just a few counts. The chain uses TRBV10-3 and TRBJ1-3, with D unclear. Germline CDR1 ENHRY, CDR2 SYGVKD. V gave up 2 bases and J gave up 0 bases, with 5 bases separating them. The CDR3 sequence is 14 residues long. The CDR3 DNA sequence: TGTGCCATCAGTGAGGGGGACTCTGGAAACACCATATATTTT. Protein product: CAISEGDSGNTIYF.

The V and J genes are TRBV4-3 and TRBJ2-1; TRBD1 agrees at 8 bases. The V segment lost 1 base and the J segment 8 bases; nucleotides outside the gene matches: 7. This CDR3 contains 15 residues. CDR1 is LGHNA, CDR2 YSLEER, per germline. CDR3 bases: TGCGCCAGCAGCCAAGCTAGGGACAGGTTCTATGAGCAGTTCTTC. This translates into CASSQARDRFYEQFF.

This rearrangement joins TRBV7-2 to TRBJ2-2; TRBD2 is a possible D gene (6 bases). From germline, CDR1 is SGHTA and CDR2 FQGNSA. The V and J ends lost 4 bases and 2 bases respectively, with 17 bases between them. The CDR3 runs to 17 residues. The CDR3 reads CASSSPLRGANTGELFF. The CDR3 DNA follows: TGTGCCAGCAGCTCCCCTCTACGCGGGGCAAACACCGGGGAGCTGTTTTTT.

This clonotype turned up a few times. The chain joins TRBV6-1 to TRBJ1-5; D is undetermined. CDR1 MNHNS and CDR2 SASEGT come from the germline V gene. The CDR3 spans 15 residues. Trimming left V 6 bases short and J 5 bases short, with 17 bases between. CDR3 DNA: TGTGCCAGCAGGGAAACCAGCCTAAACTATCAGCCCCAGCATTTT. It specifies CASRETSLNYQPQHF.

This clonotype occurred a few times. V and J are TRBV29-1 and TRBJ2-1, with D perhaps being TRBD1 or TRBD2 (5 bases each). The CDR3 spans 15 residues. V was trimmed by 2 bases and J by 1 base, leaving 12 bases between them. Per germline, CDR1 SQVTM and CDR2 ANQGSEA. Here the CDR3 reads CSVESGTDSYNEQFF. CDR3 bases: TGCAGCGTTGAATCAGGGACGGATTCCTACAATGAGCAGTTCTTC.

This clonotype turned up a few times. The rearrangement uses TRBV5-6 and TRBJ2-3; 7 bases are shared with TRBD2. Germline V gene lookup returns CDR1 SGHDT and CDR2 YYEEEE. Trimming cost V 5 bases and J 2 bases; bases outside gene matches: 8. This CDR3 has 15 amino acids. Written as DNA, the CDR3 is TGTGCCAGCAGACCTTGGGGGGGTACCACAGATACGCAGTATTTT. Encoded protein: CASRPWGGTTDTQYF.

This clonotype turned up a few times. This sequence joins TRBV4-3 and TRBJ2-7, with D possibly being TRBD1 or TRBD2 (5 bases each). Trimming removed 4 bases from V and 2 bases from J, with 12 bases in between. Germline lookup yields CDR1 LGHNA and CDR2 YSLEER. The CDR3 is made up of 14 amino acids. The CDR3 region is CASSPGLLTYEQYF. DNA for the CDR3: TGCGCCAGCAGCCCGGGGCTACTCACCTACGAGCAGTACTTC.

This clonotype was seen ten or more times. V is TRBV7-6 and J is TRBJ2-7; 7 bases are shared with TRBD1. The CDR3 is 15 residues long. The junction had 7 bases not matched to a gene; V was cut back by 1 base and J by 4 bases. Germline values: CDR1 SGHVS, CDR2 FNYEAQ. The CDR3 spells CASSLEQGVRYEQYF. The CDR3 DNA reads TGTGCCAGCAGCTTAGAGCAGGGGGTGAGGTACGAGCAGTACTTC.

This clonotype has a handful of counts. The chain employs TRBV20-1 and TRBJ1-5; a possible D gene is TRBD1 (5 bases). Trimming took off 2 bases at V and 0 bases at J, with 11 bases between the two ends. Germline V CDR1 and CDR2: DFQATT, SNEGSKA (reference sequence). The CDR3 contains 15 residues. This chain's CDR3 is CSARSRGYSNQPQHF. Written as DNA, the CDR3 is TGCAGTGCTAGATCCCGGGGGTATAGCAATCAGCCCCAGCATTTT.

The chain combines TRBV19 with TRBJ2-7; D is perhaps TRBD1 (6 bases). The CDR3 extends over 14 amino acids. CDR1 is LNHDA, CDR2 SQIVND, per germline (reference sequence). Trimming stripped 3 bases from V and 3 bases from J, with 12 bases between. CDR3 residues: CASSIRRGNYEQYF. The CDR3 DNA is TGTGCCAGTAGTATTCGAAGGGGGAACTACGAGCAGTACTTC.

This clonotype appeared many times. The rearrangement joins TRBV5-1 to TRBJ2-3; D unclear. This CDR3 region has 15 residues. In germline, CDR1 is SGHRS, CDR2 YFSETQ. V shed 0 bases and J shed 2 bases, with 10 bases lying between them. CDR3 DNA sequence: TGCGCCAGCAGCTTGGGGGGTAGAGACACAGATACGCAGTATTTT. Protein: CASSLGGRDTDTQYF.

This clonotype has just a few counts. The rearrangement links TRBV5-1 to TRBJ2-1, with 7 bases identical to TRBD2. Germline CDR1 reads SGHRS; CDR2 reads YFSETQ. The CDR3 has 15 amino acids. The J segment lost 4 bases and the V segment lost 0 bases, leaving 4 bases of the junction unmatched. The CDR3 sequence: CASSLALAVYNEQFF. The CDR3 coding sequence is TGCGCCAGCAGCTTGGCTCTAGCGGTATACAATGAGCAGTTCTTC.

This clonotype was observed many times. The V and J genes are TRBV6-4 and TRBJ2-1; 7 bases fit TRBD2. CDR1 and CDR2 from the germline V gene are MRHNA and SNTAGT. The CDR3 has 14 amino acids. V lost 6 bases, J lost 0 bases, and 2 bases stayed unmatched. The CDR3, as DNA: TGTGCCAGCAGCGAGCGGGGCTCCTACAATGAGCAGTTCTTC. Amino acid sequence: CASSERGSYNEQFF.

This clonotype was found a few times. The chain joins TRBV29-1 to TRBJ2-5, with 11 bases that match TRBD2. The CDR3 runs to 15 residues. J gave up 3 bases and V 5 bases, and 8 bases lay outside the gene matches. Germline V gene sequence: CDR1 SQVTM, CDR2 ANQGSEA. CDR3 in amino acids: CSVQWLAGGEETQYF. The CDR3 nucleotides are TGCAGCGTTCAATGGTTAGCGGGGGGGGAAGAGACCCAGTACTTC.

This clonotype was seen more than once but under ten times. The J gene is TRBJ1-2, the V gene TRBV30; D uncertain. The CDR3 runs 13 residues. Germline V lookup: CDR1 GTSNPN, CDR2 SVGIG (reference sequence). With 6 bases removed from V and 6 bases from J, the gap between germline ends came to 17 bases. CDR3 residues: CACREAAEHGYTF. The CDR3, as DNA: TGTGCCTGCCGTGAGGCTGCGGAGCATGGCTACACCTTC.

The sample holds a few counts of this clonotype. The chain employs TRBV6-1 and TRBJ2-1, with 8 bases fitting TRBD1. Trimming took 6 bases from V and 9 from J; bases not matched to a gene: 10. The CDR3 totals 14 residues. The germline gives CDR1 MNHNS, CDR2 SASEGT. The CDR3 loop is CASSQQGDSSEQFF. In DNA form, the CDR3 reads TGTGCCAGCAGCCAACAGGGGGACTCGAGTGAGCAGTTCTTC.

This clonotype turned up a few times. The chain joins TRBV7-6 to TRBJ2-2; D is unresolved. The CDR3 is made up of 15 amino acids. In germline, CDR1 is SGHVS, CDR2 FNYEAQ. Trimming removed 7 bases at V and 2 bases at J, with 14 bases between. CDR3 coding DNA: TGTGCCAGCACTTCCCCCTTGTCAAACACCGGGGAGCTGTTTTTT. It translates to CASTSPLSNTGELFF.

This chain connects TRBV27 to TRBJ1-6; D ambiguous. Germline V gene data show CDR1 as MNHEY and CDR2 as SMNVEV (reference sequence). V gave up 6 bases and J gave up 7 bases, with 7 bases separating them. The CDR3 contains 12 residues. DNA for the CDR3: TGTGCCAGCAGCTTAGGGAATTCACCCCTCCACTTT. This encodes CASSLGNSPLHF.

This clonotype was picked up a small number of times. The gene calls are TRBV5-1 and TRBJ2-5; the D is unclear. CDR1 and CDR2 from the germline V gene are SGHRS and YFSETQ. This CDR3 has 15 amino acids. V shed 0 bases and J shed 0 bases, with 9 bases lying between them. The CDR3 bases are TGCGCCAGCAGCTTGGAATCTAGGTACCAAGAGACCCAGTACTTC. Amino acids: CASSLESRYQETQYF.

This clonotype was recorded a few times. The rearrangement links TRBV4-2 to TRBJ1-6; possible D gene TRBD1, 6 bases. Germline V gives CDR1 LGHNA, CDR2 YNFKEQ. This CDR3 has 16 residues. The V end lost 0 bases, the J end lost 9 bases, and 15 bases lay between the germline ends. This CDR3 reads CASSQDGNREGSPLHF. Here the CDR3 DNA reads TGTGCCAGCAGCCAAGATGGGAACAGGGAAGGTTCACCCCTCCACTTT.

This clonotype has a count of ten or more. This chain links TRBV20-1 with TRBJ2-7; possible D gene TRBD2, 6 bases. V shed 5 bases and J shed 0 bases, with 11 bases lying between them. This CDR3 has 13 residues. CDR1 DFQATT and CDR2 SNEGSKA come from the germline V gene (reference sequence). CDR3 region: CSARGASSYEQYV. The CDR3 bases are TGCAGTGCTCGCGGGGCTAGCTCCTACGAGCAGTACGTC.

The rearrangement joins TRBV12-3 or TRBV12-4 to TRBJ2-7, with 8 bases matching TRBD1. The ends lost 6 bases at V and 2 bases at J; junction bases unmatched: 15. The CDR3 is made up of 17 amino acids. CDR3 sequence (DNA): TGTGCCAGCAGCCTCGGATACCGGGACAGGCCCCCCTACGAGCAGTACTTC. It yields the protein CASSLGYRDRPPYEQYF.

The chain has TRBV6-2 or TRBV6-3 and TRBJ2-6, with a tentative D call TRBD2 (5 bases). The CDR3 length is 21 residues. V lost 0 bases to trimming and J lost 3 bases, with 24 bases between them. Germline-derived CDR1 and CDR2 are MNHEY and SVGEGT. CDR3 amino acids: CASSYSTKPTLLRVGANVLTF. CDR3 in DNA: TGTGCCAGCAGTTACTCGACGAAGCCTACGCTACTGCGGGTTGGGGCCAACGTCCTGACTTTC.

V usage is TRBV5-4 and J usage is TRBJ2-3; unclear D gene. Trimming took 1 base from V and 2 from J, leaving 11 bases between them. The CDR3 is 15 residues long. CDR1 SGHNT and CDR2 YYREEE come from the germline V gene (reference sequence). CDR3 residues: CASSLFEDLTDTQYF. Here the CDR3 DNA reads TGTGCCAGCAGCTTGTTCGAAGACCTCACAGATACGCAGTATTTT.

V is TRBV6-2 or TRBV6-3 and J is TRBJ2-7; 7 nucleotides align to TRBD1. The ends lost 6 bases at V and 6 bases at J; junction bases unmatched: 5. CDR3 length equals 12 residues. Germline loops: CDR1 MNHEY, CDR2 SVGEGT. DNA of the CDR3: TGTGCCAGCAGCCGACAGGGACGCGAGCAGTACGTC. This translates into CASSRQGREQYV.

This chain uses TRBV7-8 with TRBJ2-7; TRBD1 aligns across 7 bases. Trimming at V came to 3 bases and at J to 6 bases, leaving 2 bases not matched to a gene. Germline CDR1 reads SGHVS; CDR2 reads FQNEAQ. The CDR3 loop spans 12 amino acids. CDR3 DNA: TGTGCCAGCAGCTTGACAGGGACCGAGCAGTACTTC. Encoded protein: CASSLTGTEQYF.

This clonotype was observed at least ten times. This chain connects TRBV9 to TRBJ2-7; the D call may be TRBD1 or TRBD2 (5 bases each). The CDR3 runs 13 residues. V lost 3 bases and J 6 bases, leaving 13 bases between the germline ends. The germline gives CDR1 SGDLS, CDR2 YYNGEE. CDR3: CASSATGRGEQYF. The CDR3 nucleotides are TGTGCCAGCAGCGCGACGGGGCGAGGCGAGCAGTACTTC.

This clonotype has a count of ten or more. The chain is built from TRBV10-3 and TRBJ2-7, with D hard to call. Deletions cut 2 bases from V and 0 bases from J, with 8 bases between. Germline V gene lookup returns CDR1 ENHRY and CDR2 SYGVKD. The CDR3 is made up of 14 amino acids. The CDR3 DNA sequence: TGTGCCATCAGTGAGGGGTCATTCTCCTACGAGCAGTACGTC. Translating it yields CAISEGSFSYEQYV.

In its sample, this clonotype was seen a few times. The J gene is TRBJ1-2, the V gene TRBV7-9; TRBD1 matches at 8 bases. CDR3 length equals 13 residues. The germline CDR1 and CDR2 sequences are SEHNR and FQNEAQ (reference sequence). The V segment lost 5 bases and the J segment 6 bases; nucleotides outside the gene matches: 5. Here the CDR3 reads CASSPRTGNGYTF. Written as DNA, the CDR3 is TGTGCCAGCAGCCCCAGGACAGGGAATGGCTACACCTTC.

This clonotype was found a few times. The chain recombines TRBV18 with TRBJ1-2; D gene uncertain. The CDR3 extends over 12 amino acids. The germline gives CDR1 KGHSH, CDR2 LQKENI. Trimming took 6 bases from V and 6 from J, leaving 11 bases between them. CDR3 nucleotide sequence: TGTGCCAGCTCCCCGGGAGATGATGGCTACACCTTC. Translated: CASSPGDDGYTF. The entire variable domain, with the rest obtained from reference TRBV18 and TRBJ1-2, is as follows: NAGVMQNPRHLVRRRGQEARLRCSPMKGHSHVYWYRQLPEEGLKFMVYLQKENIIDESGMPKERFSAEFPKEGPSILRIQQVVRGDSAAYFCASSPGDDGYTFGSGTRLTVV.